Sequencing of this T cell receptor (beta chain) was carried out in a study of blood T cell repertoires in COVID-19. Across the whole study: PBMCs, B-cell-depleted T cells, or T cells provided the cDNA or gDNA that made up the material.

In the authors' methods: Reference gene primer amplification yielded estimated nucleated cell counts. TCRdb keeps only in-frame clones here, not all; method: immunoSEQ multiplex PCR. V and J calls plus clone size are reproduced from that table; the DNA served to infer D and trimming. The sample carries around 210,000 clones, around 85% recorded once. With 6 bases removed from V and 4 bases from J, the gap between germline ends came to 7 bases. Germline V gene data show CDR1 as DFQATT and CDR2 as SNEGSKA (reference sequence). The CDR3 sequence is 11 residues long. Followed over time, Seattle patients had been enrolled while infection was active.

The chain combines TRBV20-1 with TRBJ1-3, with D hard to call. The specimen sequenced was peripheral blood. The sequence derives from a man aged 60 to 75 with COVID-19, enrolled during active disease. CDR3 region: CSANPGNTIYF. The DNA of the CDR3 is TGCAGTGCCAATCCCGGAAACACCATATATTTT.